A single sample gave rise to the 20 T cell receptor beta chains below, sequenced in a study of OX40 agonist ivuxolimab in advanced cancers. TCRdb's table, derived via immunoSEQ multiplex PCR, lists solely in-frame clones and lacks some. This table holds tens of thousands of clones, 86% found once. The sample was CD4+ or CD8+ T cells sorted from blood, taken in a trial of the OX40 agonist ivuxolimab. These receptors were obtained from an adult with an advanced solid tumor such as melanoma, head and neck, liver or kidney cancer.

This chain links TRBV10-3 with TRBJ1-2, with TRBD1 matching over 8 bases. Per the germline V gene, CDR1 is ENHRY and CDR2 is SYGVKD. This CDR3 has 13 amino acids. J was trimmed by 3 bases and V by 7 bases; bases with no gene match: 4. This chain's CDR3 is CAITQTGDYGYTF. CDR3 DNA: TGTGCCATCACCCAGACAGGGGACTATGGCTACACCTTC.

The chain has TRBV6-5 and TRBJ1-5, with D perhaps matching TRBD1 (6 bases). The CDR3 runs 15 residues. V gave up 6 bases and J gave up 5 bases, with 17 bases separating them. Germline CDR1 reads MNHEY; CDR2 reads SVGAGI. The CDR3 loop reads CASRRTLAGDQPQHF. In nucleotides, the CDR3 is TGTGCCAGCAGACGAACTCTTGCAGGGGATCAGCCCCAGCATTTT.

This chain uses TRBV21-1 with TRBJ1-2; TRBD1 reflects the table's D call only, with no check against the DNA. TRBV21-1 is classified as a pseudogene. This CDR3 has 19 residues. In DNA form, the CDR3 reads TGTGCCAGCAGCAAAGCCTACCCAACTCCAGGGGGCTCAAGGTATGGCTACACCTTC. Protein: CASSKAYPTPGGSRYGYTF.

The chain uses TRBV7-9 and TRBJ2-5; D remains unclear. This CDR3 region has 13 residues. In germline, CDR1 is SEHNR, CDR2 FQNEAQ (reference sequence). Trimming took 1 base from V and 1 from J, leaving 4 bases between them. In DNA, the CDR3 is TGTGCCAGCAGCTTAGGCAGCCAAGAGACCCAGTACTTC. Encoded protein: CASSLGSQETQYF.

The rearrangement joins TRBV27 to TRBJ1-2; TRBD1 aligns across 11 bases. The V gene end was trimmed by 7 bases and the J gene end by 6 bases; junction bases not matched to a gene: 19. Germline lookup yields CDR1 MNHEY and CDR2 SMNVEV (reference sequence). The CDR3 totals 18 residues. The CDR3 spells CASTLTPPRTGGVDGYTF. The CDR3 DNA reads TGTGCCAGCACCTTGACCCCCCCCCGGACAGGGGGCGTGGATGGCTACACCTTC.

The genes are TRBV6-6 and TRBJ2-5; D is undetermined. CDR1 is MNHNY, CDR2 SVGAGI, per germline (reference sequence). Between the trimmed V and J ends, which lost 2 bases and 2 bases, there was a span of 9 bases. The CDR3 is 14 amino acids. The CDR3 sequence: CASSYRAGQETQYF. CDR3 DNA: TGTGCCAGCAGTTACAGGGCAGGACAAGAGACCCAGTACTTC.

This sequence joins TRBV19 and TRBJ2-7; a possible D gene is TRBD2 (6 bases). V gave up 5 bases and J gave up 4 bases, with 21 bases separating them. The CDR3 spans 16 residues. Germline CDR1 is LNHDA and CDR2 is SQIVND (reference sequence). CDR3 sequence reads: CASSAQERDSLYEQYF. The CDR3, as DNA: TGTGCCAGTAGTGCCCAGGAGAGGGACTCTTTGTACGAGCAGTACTTC.

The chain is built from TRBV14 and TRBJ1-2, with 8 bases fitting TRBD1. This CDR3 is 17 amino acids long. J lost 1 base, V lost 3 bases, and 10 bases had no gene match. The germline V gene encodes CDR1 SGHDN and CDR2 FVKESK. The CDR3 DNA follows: TGTGCCAGCAGCCATCGCAGGACAGGGAACCTTAACTATGGCTACACCTTC. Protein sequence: CASSHRRTGNLNYGYTF.

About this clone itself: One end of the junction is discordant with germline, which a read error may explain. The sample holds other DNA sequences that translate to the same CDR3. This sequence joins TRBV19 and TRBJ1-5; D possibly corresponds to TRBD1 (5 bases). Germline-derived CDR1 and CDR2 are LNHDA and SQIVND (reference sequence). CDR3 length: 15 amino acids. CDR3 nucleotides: TGTGCCAGTAGTCCCCGGGTCCTTGGGGACCAGCCTCAGCATTTT. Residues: CASSPRVLGDQPQHF.

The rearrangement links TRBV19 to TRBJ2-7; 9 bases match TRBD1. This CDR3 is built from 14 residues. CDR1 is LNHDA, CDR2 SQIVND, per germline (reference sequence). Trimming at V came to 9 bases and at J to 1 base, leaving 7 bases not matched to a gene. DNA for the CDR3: TGTGCCAGCTATCCGGGACAGGGTTCCTACGAGCAGTACTTC. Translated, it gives CASYPGQGSYEQYF.

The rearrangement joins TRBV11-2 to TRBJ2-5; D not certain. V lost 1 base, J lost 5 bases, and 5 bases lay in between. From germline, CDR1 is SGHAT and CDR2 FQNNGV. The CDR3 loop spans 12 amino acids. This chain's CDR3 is CASSLGLETQYF. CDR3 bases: TGTGCCAGCAGCTTAGGGCTCGAGACCCAGTACTTC.

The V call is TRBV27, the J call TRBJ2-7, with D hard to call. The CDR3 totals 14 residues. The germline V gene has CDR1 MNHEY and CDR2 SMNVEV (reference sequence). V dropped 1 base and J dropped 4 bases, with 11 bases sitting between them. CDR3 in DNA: TGTGCCAGCAGTTTATTATCAGGTTATTACGAGCAGTACTTC. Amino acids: CASSLLSGYYEQYF.

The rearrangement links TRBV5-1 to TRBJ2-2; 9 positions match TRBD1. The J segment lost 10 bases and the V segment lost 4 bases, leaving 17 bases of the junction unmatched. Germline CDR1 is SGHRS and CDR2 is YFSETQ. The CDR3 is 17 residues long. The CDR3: CASSLYPTGTGIPELFF. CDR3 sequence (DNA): TGCGCCAGCAGCCTATACCCAACCGGGACAGGGATTCCGGAGCTGTTTTTT. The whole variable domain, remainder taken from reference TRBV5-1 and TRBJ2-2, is KAGVTQTPRYLIKTRGQQVTLSCSPISGHRSVSWYQQTPGQGLQFLFEYFSETQRNKGNFPGRFSGRQFSNSRSEMNVSTLELGDSALYLCASSLYPTGTGIPELFFGEGSRLTVL.

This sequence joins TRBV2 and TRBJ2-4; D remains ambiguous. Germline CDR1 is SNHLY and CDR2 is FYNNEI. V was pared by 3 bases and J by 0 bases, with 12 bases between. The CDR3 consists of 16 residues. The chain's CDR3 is CASSDETLLAKNIQYF. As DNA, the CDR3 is TGTGCCAGCAGTGACGAGACTCTACTAGCCAAAAACATTCAGTACTTC.

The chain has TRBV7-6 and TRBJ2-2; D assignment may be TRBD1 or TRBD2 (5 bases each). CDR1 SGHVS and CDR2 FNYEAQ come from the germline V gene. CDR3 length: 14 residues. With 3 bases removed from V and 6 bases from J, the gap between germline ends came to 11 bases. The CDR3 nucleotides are TGTGCCAGCAGCTTGAGTCGGGGACCCGGGGAGCTGTTTTTT. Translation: CASSLSRGPGELFF.

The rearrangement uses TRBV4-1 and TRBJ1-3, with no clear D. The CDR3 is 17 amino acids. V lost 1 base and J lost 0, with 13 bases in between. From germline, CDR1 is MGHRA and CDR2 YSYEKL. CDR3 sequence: CASSQVPGTGSGNTIYF. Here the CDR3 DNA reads TGCGCCAGCAGCCAAGTTCCGGGCACCGGCTCTGGAAACACCATATATTTT.

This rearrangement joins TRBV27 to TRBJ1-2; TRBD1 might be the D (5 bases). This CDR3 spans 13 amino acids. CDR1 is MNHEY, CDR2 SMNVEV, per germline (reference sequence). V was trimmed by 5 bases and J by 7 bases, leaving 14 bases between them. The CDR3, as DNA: TGTGCCAGCAGTCCTCAGGGTTGGCGTGGCTACACCTTC. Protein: CASSPQGWRGYTF.

The CDR3 here is CASSEGYEQYF. CDR3 coding DNA: TGCGCCAGCAGTGAAGGGTACGAGCAGTACTTC. The chain couples TRBV10-2 to TRBJ2-7; D ambiguous. CDR3 length equals 11 residues. Germline loops: CDR1 WSHSY, CDR2 SAAADI. V was clipped by 3 bases and J by 4 bases, with 4 bases between them.

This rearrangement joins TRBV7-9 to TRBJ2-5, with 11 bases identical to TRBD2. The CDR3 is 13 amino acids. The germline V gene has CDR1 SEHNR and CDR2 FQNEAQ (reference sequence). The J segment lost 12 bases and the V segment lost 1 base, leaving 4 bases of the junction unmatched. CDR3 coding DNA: TGTGCCAGCAGCTTAGGATCTAGCGGGGGGAAGTACTTC. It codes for CASSLGSSGGKYF.

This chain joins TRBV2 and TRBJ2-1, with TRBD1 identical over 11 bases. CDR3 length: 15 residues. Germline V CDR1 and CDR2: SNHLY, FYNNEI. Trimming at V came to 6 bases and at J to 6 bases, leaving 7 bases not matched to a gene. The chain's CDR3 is CASRFDGTGGNEQFF. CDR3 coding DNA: TGTGCCAGCAGATTCGACGGGACAGGGGGCAATGAGCAGTTCTTC.